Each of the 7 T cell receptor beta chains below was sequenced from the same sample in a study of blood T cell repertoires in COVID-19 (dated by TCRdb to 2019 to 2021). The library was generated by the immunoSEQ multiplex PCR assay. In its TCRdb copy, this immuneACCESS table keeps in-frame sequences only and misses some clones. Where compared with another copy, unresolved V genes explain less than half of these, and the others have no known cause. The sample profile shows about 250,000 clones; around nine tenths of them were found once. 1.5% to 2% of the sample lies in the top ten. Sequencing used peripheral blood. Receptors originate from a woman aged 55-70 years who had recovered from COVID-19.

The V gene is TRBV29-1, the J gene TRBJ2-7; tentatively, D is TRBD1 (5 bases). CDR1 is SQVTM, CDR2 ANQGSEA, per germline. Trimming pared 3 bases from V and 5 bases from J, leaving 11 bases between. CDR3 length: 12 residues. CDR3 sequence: CSVDNQGHEQYF. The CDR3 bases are TGCAGCGTTGATAACCAGGGCCACGAGCAGTACTTC.

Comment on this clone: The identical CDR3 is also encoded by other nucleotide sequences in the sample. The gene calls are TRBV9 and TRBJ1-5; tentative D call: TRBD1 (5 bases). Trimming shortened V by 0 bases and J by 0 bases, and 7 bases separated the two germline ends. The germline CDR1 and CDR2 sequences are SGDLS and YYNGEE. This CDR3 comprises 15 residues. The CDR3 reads CASSVGGDSNQPQHF. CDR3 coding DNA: TGTGCCAGCAGCGTAGGGGGGGATAGCAATCAGCCCCAGCATTTT.

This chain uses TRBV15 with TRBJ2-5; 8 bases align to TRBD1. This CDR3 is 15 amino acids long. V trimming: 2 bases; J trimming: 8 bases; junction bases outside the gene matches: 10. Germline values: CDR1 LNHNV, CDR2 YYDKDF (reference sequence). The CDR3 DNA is TGTGCCACCAGCAGACCAAAGACAGGGGACGAAACCCAGTACTTC. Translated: CATSRPKTGDETQYF.

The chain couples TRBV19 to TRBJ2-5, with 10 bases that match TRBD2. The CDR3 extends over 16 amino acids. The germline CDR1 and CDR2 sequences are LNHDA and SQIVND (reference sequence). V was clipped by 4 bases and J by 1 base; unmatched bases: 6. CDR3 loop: CASSTFSGGSQETQYF. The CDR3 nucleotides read TGTGCCAGTAGTACGTTTAGCGGGGGGAGCCAAGAGACCCAGTACTTC.

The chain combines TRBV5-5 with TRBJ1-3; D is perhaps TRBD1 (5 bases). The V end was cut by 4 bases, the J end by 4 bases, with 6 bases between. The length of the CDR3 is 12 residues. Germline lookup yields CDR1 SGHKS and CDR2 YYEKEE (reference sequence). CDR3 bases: TGTGCCAGCAGCCGACAGGGAAACACCATATATTTT. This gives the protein CASSRQGNTIYF. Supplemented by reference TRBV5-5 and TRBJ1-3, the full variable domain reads DAGVTQSPTHLIKTRGQQVTLRCSPISGHKSVSWYQQVLGQGPQFIFQYYEKEERGRGNFPDRFSARQFPNYSSELNVNALLLGDSALYLCASSRQGNTIYFGEGSWLTVV.

CDR3 residues: CASSLAVTASGNTIYF. The CDR3 nucleotides read TGTGCCAGCAGCTTGGCGGTGACAGCCTCTGGAAACACCATATATTTT. The V and J genes are TRBV5-8 and TRBJ1-3; D is perhaps TRBD1 (5 bases). This CDR3 region has 16 residues. Trimming shortened V by 0 bases and J by 0 bases, and 10 bases separated the two germline ends. CDR1 and CDR2 (germline): SGHTS, YDEGEE.

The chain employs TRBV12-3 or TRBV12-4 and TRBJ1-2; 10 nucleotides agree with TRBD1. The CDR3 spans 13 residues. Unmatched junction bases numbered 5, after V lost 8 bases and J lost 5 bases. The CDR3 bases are TGTGCCAGCCGAGGGACAGGGGAGTATGGCTACACCTTC. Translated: CASRGTGEYGYTF.